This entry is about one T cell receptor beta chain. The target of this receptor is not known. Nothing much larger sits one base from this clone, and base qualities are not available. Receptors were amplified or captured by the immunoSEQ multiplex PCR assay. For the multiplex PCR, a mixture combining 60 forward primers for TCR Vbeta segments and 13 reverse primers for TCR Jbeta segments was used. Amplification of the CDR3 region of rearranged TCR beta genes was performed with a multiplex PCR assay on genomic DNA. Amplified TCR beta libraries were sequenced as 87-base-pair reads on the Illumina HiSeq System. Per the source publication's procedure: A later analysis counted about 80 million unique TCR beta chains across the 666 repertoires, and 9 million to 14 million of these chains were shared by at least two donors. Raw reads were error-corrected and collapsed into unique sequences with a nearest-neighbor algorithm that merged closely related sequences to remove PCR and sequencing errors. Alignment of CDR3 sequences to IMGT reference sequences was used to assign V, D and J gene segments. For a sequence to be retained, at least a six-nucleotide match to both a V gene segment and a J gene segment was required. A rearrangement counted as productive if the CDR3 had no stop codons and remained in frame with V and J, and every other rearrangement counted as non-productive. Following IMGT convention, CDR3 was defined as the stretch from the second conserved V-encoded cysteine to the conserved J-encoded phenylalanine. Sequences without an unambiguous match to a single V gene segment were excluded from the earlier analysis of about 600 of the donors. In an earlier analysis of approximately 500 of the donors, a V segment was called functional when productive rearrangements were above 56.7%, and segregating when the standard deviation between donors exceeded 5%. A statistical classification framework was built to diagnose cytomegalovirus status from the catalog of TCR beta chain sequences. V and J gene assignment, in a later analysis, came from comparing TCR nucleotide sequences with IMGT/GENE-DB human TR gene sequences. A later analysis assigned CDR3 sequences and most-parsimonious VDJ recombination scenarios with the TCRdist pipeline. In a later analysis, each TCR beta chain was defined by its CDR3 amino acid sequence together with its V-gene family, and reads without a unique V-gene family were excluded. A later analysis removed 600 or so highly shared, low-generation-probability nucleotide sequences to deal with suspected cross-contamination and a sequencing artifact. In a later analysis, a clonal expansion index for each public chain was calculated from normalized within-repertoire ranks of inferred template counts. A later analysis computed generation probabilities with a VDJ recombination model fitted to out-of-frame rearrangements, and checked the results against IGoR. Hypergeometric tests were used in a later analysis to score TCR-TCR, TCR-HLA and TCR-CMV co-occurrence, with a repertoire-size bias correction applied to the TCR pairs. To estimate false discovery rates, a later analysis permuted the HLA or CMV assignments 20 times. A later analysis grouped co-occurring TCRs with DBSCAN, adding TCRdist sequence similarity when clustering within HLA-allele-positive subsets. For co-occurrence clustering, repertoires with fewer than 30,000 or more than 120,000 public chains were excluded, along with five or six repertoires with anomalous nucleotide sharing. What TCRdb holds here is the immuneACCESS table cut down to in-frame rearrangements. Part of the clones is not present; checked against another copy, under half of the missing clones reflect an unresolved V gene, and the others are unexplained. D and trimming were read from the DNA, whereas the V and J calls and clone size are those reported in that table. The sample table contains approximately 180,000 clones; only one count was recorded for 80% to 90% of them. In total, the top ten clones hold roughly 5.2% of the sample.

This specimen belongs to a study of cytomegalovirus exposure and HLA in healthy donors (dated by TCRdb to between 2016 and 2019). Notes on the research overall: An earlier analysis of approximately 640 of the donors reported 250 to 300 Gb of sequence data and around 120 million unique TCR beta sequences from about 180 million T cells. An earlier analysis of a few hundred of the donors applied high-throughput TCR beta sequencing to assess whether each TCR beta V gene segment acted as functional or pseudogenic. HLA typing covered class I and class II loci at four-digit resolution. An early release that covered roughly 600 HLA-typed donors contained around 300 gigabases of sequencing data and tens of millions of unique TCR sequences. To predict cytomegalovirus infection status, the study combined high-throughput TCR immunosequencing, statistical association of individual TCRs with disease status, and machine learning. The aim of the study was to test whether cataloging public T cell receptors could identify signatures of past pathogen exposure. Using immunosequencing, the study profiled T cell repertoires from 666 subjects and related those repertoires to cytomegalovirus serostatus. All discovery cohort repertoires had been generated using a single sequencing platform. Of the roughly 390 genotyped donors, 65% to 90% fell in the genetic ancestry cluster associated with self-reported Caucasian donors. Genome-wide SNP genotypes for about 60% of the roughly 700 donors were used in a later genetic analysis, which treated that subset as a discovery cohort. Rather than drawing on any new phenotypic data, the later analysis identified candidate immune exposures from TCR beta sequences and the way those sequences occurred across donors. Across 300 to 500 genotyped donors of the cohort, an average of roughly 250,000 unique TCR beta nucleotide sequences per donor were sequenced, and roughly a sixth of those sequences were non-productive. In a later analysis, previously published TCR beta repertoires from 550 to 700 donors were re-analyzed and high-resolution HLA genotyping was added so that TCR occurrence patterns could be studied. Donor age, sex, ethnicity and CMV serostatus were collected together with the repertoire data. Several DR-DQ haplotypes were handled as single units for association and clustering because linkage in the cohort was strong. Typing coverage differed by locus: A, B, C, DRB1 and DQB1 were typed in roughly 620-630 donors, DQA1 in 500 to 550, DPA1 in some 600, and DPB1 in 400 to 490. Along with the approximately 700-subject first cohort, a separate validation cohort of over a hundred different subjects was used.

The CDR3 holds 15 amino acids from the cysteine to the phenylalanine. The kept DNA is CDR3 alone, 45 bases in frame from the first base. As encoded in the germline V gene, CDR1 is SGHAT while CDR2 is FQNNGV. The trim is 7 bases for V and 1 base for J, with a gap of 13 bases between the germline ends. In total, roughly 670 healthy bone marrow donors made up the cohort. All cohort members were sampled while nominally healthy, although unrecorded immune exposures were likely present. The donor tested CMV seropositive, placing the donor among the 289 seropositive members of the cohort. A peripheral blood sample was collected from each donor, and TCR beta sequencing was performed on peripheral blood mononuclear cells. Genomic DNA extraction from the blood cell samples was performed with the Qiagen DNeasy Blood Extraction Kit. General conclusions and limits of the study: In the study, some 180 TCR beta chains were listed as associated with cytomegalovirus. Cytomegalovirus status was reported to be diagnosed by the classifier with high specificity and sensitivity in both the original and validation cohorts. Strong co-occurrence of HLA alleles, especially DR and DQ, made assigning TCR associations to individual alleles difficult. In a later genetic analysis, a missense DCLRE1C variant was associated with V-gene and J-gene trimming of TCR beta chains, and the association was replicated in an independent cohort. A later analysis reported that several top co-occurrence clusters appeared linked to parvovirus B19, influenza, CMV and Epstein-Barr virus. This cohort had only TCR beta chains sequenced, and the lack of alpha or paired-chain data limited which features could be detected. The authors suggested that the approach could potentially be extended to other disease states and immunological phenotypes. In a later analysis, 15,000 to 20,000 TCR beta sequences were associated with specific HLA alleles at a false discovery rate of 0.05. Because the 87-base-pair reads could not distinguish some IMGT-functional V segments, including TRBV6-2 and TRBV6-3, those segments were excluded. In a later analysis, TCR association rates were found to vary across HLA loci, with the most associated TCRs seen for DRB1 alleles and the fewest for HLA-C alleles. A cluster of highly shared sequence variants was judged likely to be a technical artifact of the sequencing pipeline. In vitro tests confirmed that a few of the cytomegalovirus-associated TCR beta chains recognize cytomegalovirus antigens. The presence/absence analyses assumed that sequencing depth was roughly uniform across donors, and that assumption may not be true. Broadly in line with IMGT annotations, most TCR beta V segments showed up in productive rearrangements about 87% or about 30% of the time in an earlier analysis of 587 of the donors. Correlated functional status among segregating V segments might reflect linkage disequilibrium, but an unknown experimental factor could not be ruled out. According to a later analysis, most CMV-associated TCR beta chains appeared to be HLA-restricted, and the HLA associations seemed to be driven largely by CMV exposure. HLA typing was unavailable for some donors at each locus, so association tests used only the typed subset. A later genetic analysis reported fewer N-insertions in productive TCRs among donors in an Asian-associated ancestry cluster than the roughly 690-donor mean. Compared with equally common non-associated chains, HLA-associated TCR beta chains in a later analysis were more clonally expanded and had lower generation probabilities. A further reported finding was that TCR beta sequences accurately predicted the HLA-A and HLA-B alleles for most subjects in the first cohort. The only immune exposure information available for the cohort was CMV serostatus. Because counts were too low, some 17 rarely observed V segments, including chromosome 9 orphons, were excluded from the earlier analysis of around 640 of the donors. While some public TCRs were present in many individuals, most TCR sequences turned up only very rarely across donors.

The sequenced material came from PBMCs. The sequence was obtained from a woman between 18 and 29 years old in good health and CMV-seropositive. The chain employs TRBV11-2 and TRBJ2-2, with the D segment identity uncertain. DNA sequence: TGTGCCAGCACCTTCTGGGCCATGAACACCGGGGAGCTGTTTTTT. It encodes CASTFWAMNTGELFF.